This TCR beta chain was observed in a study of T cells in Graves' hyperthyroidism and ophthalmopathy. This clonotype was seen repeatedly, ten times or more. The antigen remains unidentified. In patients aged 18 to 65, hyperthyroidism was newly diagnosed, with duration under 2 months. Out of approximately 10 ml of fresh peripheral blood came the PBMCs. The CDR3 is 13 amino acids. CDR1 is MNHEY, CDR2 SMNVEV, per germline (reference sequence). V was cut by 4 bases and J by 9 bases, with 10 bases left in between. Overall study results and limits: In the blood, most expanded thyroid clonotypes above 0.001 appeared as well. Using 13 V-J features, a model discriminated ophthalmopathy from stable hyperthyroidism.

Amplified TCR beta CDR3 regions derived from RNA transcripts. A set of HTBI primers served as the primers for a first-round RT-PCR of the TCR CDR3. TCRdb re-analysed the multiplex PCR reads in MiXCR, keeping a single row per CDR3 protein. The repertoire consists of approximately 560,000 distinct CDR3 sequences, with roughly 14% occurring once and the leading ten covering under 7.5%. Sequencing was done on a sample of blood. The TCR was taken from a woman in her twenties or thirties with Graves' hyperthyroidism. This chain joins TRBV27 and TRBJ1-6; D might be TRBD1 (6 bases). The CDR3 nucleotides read TGTGCCAGCAGTTCCAAGGGGGTTTCACCCCTCCACTTT. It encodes CASSSKGVSPLHF.